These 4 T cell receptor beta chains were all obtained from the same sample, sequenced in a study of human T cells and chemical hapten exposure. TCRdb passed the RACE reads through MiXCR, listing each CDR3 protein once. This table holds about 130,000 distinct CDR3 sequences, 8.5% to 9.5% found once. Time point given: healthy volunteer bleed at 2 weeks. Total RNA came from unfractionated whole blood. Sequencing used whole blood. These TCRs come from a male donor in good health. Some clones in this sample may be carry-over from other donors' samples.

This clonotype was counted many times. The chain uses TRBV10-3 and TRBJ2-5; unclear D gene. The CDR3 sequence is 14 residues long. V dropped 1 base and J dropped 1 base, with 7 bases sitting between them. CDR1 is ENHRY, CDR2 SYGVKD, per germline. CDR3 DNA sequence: TGTGCCATCAGTGAGTTTGGGTCCCAAGAGACCCAGTACTTC. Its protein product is CAISEFGSQETQYF.

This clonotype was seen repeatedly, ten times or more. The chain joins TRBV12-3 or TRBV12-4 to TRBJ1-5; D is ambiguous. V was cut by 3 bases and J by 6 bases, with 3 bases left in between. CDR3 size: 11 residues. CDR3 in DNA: TGTGCCAGCAGTTTCGGTCAGCCCCAGCATTTT. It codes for CASSFGQPQHF.

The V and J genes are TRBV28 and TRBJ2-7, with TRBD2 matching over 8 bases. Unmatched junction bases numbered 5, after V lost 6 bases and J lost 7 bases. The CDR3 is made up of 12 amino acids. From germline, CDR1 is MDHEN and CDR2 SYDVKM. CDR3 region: CASSSGGGEQYF. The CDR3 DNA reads TGTGCCAGCAGCTCCGGGGGGGGGGAGCAGTACTTC.

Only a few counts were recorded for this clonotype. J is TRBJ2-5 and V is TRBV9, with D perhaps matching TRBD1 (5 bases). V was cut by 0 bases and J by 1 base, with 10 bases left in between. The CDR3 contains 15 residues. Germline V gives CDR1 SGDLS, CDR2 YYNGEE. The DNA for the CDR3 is TGTGCCAGCAGCGTAGGCCAGGGTGTCCAAGAGACCCAGTACTTC. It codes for CASSVGQGVQETQYF.